This T cell receptor beta chain was sequenced for a study of identical twins. Using its own MiXCR run on the 5' RACE reads, TCRdb lists one record per CDR3 protein. The sample has 1.5 million or so distinct CDR3 sequences; 32% are singletons. Worth noting for this clonotype: Antigen: not known.

Study-level findings and limits: The authors drew conclusions from cross-sectional statistical analysis rather than following the same donors.

The sequencing sample was made of cord blood. The sequence was collected from a newborn girl in good health.

The CDR3 bases are TGTGCCACCAGCAGAGATCAAGGACAGGGGGCCTACGAGCAGTACTTC. It encodes CATSRDQGQGAYEQYF. This chain connects TRBV15 to TRBJ2-7; 10 bases agree with TRBD1. Germline CDR1 and CDR2: LNHNV and YYDKDF (reference sequence). J gave up 2 bases and V 0 bases, and 4 bases lay outside the gene matches. The CDR3 extends over 16 amino acids.